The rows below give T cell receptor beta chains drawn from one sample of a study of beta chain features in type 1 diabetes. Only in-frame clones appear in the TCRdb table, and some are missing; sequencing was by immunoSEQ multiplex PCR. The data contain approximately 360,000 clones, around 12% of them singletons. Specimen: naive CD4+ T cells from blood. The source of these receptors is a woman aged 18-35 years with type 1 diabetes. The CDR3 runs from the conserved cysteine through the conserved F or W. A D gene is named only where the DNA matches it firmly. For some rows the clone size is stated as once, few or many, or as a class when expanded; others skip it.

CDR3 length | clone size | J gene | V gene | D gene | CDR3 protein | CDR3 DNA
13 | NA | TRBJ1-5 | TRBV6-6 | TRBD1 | CAGSGQGGQPQHF | TGTGCAGGAAGTGGACAGGGGGGGCAGCCCCAGCATTTT
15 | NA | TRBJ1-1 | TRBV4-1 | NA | CASSQPPRGGTEAFF | TGCGCCAGCAGCCAACCCCCTAGGGGGGGTACTGAAGCTTTCTTT
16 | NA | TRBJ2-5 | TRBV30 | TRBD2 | CAWRESSGRVKETQYF | TGTGCCTGGAGGGAATCTAGCGGGAGGGTTAAAGAGACCCAGTACTTC
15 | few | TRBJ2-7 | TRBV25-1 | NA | CASTPRGIDSYEQYF | TGTGCCAGCACCCCAAGGGGCATTGACTCCTACGAGCAGTACTTC
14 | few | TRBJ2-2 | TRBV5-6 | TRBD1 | CASCRQGAFGELFF | TGTGCCAGCTGTCGACAGGGGGCTTTCGGGGAGCTGTTTTTT
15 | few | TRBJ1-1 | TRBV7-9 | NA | CACDRDTRMGTEAFF | TGTGCCTGCGACCGGGACACCCGAATGGGAACTGAAGCTTTCTTT
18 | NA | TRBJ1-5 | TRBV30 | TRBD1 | CAWDFGQGPRGGNQPQHF | TGTGCCTGGGACTTCGGACAGGGGCCCCGGGGGGGCAATCAGCCCCAGCATTTT
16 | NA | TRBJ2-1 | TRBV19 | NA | CASSLIGGDRDNEQFF | TGTGCCAGTAGTCTTATAGGGGGAGACAGAGACAATGAGCAGTTCTTC
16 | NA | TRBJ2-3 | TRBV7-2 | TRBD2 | CASSLATREVTDTQYF | TGTGCCAGCAGCTTAGCCACCCGGGAGGTCACAGATACGCAGTATTTT
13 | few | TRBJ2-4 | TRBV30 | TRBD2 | CAWREAGGIVQYF | TGTGCCTGGCGAGAAGCGGGGGGAATTGTTCAGTACTTC
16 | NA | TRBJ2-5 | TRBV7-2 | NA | CASSRSLTGAEETQYF | TGTGCCAGCAGCCGTTCCCTGACAGGTGCCGAAGAGACCCAGTACTTC
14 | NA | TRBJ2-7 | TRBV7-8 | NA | CASRREEGRYEQYF | TGTGCCAGCAGAAGGGAAGAAGGGAGGTACGAGCAGTACTTC
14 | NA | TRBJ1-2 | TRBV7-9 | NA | CASSLRESVSGYTF | TGTGCCAGCAGCTTAAGGGAGTCCGTCAGTGGCTACACCTTC
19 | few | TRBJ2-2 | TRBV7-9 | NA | CASSRGRPIRRERSGELFF | TGTGCCAGCAGCCGAGGACGCCCTATCAGGAGGGAGAGGTCCGGGGAGCTGTTTTTT
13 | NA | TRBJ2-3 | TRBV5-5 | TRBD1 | CASSIDRADTQYF | TGTGCCAGCAGCATCGACAGGGCGGATACGCAGTATTTT
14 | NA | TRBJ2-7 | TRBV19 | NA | CASSTRQDFGEQYF | TGTGCCAGTAGTACACGACAGGATTTTGGAGAGCAGTACTTC
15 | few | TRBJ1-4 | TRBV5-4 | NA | CASSFTGTRGEKLFF | TGTGCCAGCAGCTTTACCGGGACAAGGGGGGAAAAACTGTTTTTT
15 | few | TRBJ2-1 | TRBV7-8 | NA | CASSAEAGLHNEQFF | TGTGCCAGCAGTGCCGAGGCGGGGCTCCACAATGAGCAGTTCTTC
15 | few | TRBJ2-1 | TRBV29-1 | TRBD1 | CSVARGTEASNEQFF | TGCAGCGTTGCGCGTGGGACAGAGGCCTCAAATGAGCAGTTCTTC
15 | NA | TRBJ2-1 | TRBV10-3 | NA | CAISERRPQGNEQFF | TGTGCCATCAGTGAGCGGCGACCTCAGGGGAATGAGCAGTTCTTC
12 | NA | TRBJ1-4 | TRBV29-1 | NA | CSVQQGYEKLFF | TGCAGCGTTCAGCAGGGTTATGAAAAACTGTTTTTT
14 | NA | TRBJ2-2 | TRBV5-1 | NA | CASSPSGNTGELFF | TGCGCCAGCAGCCCCTCGGGGAACACCGGGGAGCTGTTTTTT
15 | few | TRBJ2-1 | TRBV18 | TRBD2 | CASSWTSGSIDEQFF | TGTGCCAGCTCCTGGACTAGCGGGAGTATAGATGAGCAGTTCTTC
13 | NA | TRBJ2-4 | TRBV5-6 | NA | CASSLRGFNIQYF | TGTGCCAGCAGCTTAAGAGGATTTAACATTCAGTACTTC
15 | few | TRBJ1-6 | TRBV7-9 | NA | CASSLGSGSNSPLHF | TGTGCCAGCAGCTTAGGAAGCGGGAGTAATTCACCCCTCCACTTT
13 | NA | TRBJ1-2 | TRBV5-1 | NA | CASSLSEPYGYTF | TGCGCCAGCAGCCTGTCGGAGCCTTATGGCTACACCTTC
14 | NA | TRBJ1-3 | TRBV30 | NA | CAWSVKSSGNTIYF | TGTGCCTGGAGTGTAAAGAGCTCTGGAAACACCATATATTTT
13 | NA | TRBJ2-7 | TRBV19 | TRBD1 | CASSTRDRDEQYF | TGTGCCAGTAGTACCCGGGACAGGGATGAGCAGTACTTC
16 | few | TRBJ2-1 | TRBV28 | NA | CASSLVVGSSYNEQFF | TGTGCCAGCAGTTTGGTCGTGGGGAGCTCCTACAATGAGCAGTTCTTC
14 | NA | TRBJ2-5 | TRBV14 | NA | CASSPSPVQETQYF | TGTGCCAGCAGCCCGTCACCGGTCCAAGAGACCCAGTACTTC
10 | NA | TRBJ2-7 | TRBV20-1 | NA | CSASAREQYF | TGCAGTGCTAGTGCTCGGGAGCAGTACTTC
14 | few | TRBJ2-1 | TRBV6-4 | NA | CASPSRDFYNEQFF | TGTGCCAGCCCCTCCAGGGACTTCTACAATGAGCAGTTCTTC
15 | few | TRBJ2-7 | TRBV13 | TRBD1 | CASSIETGSSYEQYF | TGTGCCAGCAGCATCGAGACAGGGAGCTCCTACGAGCAGTACTTC
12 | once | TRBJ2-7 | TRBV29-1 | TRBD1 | CSAGTGSYEQYF | TGCAGCGCCGGGACAGGGTCTTACGAGCAGTACTTC
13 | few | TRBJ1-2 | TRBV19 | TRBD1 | CASTPGQPYGYTF | TGTGCCAGTACCCCGGGACAGCCCTATGGCTACACCTTC
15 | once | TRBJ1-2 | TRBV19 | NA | CASTPPTGRNYGYTF | TGTGCCAGTACCCCCCCGACAGGACGCAACTATGGCTACACCTTC